These T cell receptor beta chains were read from a single sample in a study of T cells in pancreatic ductal adenocarcinoma. Some clones are missing from TCRdb's copy, which holds only in-frame ones; the method was immunoSEQ multiplex PCR. The sample lists roughly 5,000 clones, approximately 79% seen once, with roughly 8% in the top ten. Sequencing was done on a sample of pancreatic tumor tissue. Receptors originate from a human donor with pancreatic ductal adenocarcinoma. The donor label of this sample is uncertain. Each CDR3 is given with its conserved first and last residue. The order of the fields is CDR3 protein, CDR3 DNA, J gene, V gene, CDR3 length, D gene. The D gene is left open where the match is weak.

CDR3: CASSLPARGFF
DNA: TGTGCCAGCAGCTTACCCGCGAGGGGCTTCTTT
J: TRBJ1-1
V: TRBV7-9
length: 11
D: .

CDR3: CASSFLGTIYTGELFF
DNA: TGTGCCAGCAGTTTCCTCGGGACTATCTACACCGGGGAGCTGTTTTTT
J: TRBJ2-2
V: TRBV27
length: 16
D: TRBD2

CDR3: CASSERLDDEQFF
DNA: TGCGCCAGCAGTGAGCGACTTGACGATGAGCAGTTCTTC
J: TRBJ2-1
V: TRBV10-1
length: 13
D: .

CDR3: CATSRPWEPGRGETQYF
DNA: TGTGCCACCAGCAGACCCTGGGAACCGGGACGGGGGGAGACCCAGTACTTC
J: TRBJ2-5
V: TRBV15
length: 17
D: .

CDR3: CASRSLGLAGGSNTGELFF
DNA: TGTGCCAGTAGGTCACTGGGACTAGCGGGAGGCTCGAACACCGGGGAGCTGTTTTTT
J: TRBJ2-2
V: TRBV19
length: 19
D: TRBD2

CDR3: CASSLAGLAGGSRDEQFF
DNA: TGCGCCAGCAGCTTGGCCGGACTAGCGGGAGGGTCAAGGGATGAGCAGTTCTTC
J: TRBJ2-1
V: TRBV5-1
length: 18
D: TRBD2

CDR3: CAISESKGVGTEPEAFF
DNA: TGTGCCATCAGTGAGTCGAAGGGTGTGGGGACAGAACCTGAAGCTTTCTTT
J: TRBJ1-1
V: TRBV10-3
length: 17
D: TRBD1

CDR3: CAWSTTDTQYF
DNA: TGTGCCTGGAGTACGACAGATACGCAGTATTTT
J: TRBJ2-3
V: TRBV30
length: 11
D: .

CDR3: CASSPRLPGQGRRNYGYTF
DNA: TGTGCCAGCAGCCCGAGACTTCCGGGACAGGGGAGGAGAAACTATGGCTACACCTTC
J: TRBJ1-2
V: TRBV7-2
length: 19
D: TRBD1

CDR3: CASSLWTGEVGELFF
DNA: TGTGCCAGCAGTTTGTGGACAGGGGAGGTCGGGGAGCTGTTTTTT
J: TRBJ2-2
V: TRBV28
length: 15
D: TRBD1

CDR3: CASRQKGARGNTIYF
DNA: TGTGCCAGCAGACAAAAGGGGGCGCGGGGAAACACCATATATTTT
J: TRBJ1-3
V: TRBV7-4
length: 15
D: TRBD1

CDR3: CASSALRARGISSYEQYF
DNA: TGTGCCAGCAGCGCCCTCAGGGCCAGGGGGATAAGCTCCTACGAGCAGTACTTC
J: TRBJ2-7
V: TRBV9
length: 18
D: TRBD1